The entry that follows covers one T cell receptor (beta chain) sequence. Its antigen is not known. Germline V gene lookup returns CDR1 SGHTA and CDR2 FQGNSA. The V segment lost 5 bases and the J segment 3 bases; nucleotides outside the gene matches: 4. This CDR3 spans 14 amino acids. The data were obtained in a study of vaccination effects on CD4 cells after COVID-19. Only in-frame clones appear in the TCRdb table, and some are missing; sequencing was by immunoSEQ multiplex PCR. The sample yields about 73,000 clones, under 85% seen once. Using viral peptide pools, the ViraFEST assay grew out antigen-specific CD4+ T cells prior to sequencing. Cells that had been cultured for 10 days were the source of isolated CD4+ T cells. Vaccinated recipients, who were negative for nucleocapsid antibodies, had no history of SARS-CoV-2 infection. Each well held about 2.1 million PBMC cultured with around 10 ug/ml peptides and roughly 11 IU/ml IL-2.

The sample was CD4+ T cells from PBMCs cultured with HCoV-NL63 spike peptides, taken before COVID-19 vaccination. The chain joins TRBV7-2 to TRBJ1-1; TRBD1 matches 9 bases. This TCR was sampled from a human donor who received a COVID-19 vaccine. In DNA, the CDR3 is TGTGCCAGCAGCCCGAGGACAGGGGACACTGAAGCTTTCTTT. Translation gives CASSPRTGDTEAFF.